The 4 T cell receptor beta chains reported below all come from one sample, sequenced in a study of early T cells in non-severe SARS-CoV-2 infection. MiXCR, applied by TCRdb to the 5' RACE reads, yields one record per CDR3 protein. In the table there are under 65,000 distinct CDR3 sequences, about 12% of which are singletons. Material: whole blood. These receptors were collected from an adult who was a healthcare worker with PCR-confirmed SARS-CoV-2 infection or an uninfected control (not recorded which).

The chain couples TRBV29-1 to TRBJ2-3; D is possibly TRBD1 or TRBD2 (7 bases each). Trimming left V 0 bases short and J 3 bases short, with 13 bases between. Germline lookup yields CDR1 SQVTM and CDR2 ANQGSEA. CDR3 length equals 15 residues. CDR3 sequence reads: CSVEEPQGGTDTQYF. The CDR3 DNA reads TGCAGCGTTGAAGAACCGCAGGGGGGGACAGATACGCAGTATTTT.

This clonotype was observed at least ten times. The genes are TRBV4-1 and TRBJ2-1; no firm D call. Germline V gives CDR1 MGHRA, CDR2 YSYEKL. This CDR3 spans 15 amino acids. V gave up 1 base and J gave up 6 bases, with 13 bases separating them. DNA for the CDR3: TGCGCCAGCAGCCAAGGGAGCTCGCCGCTCAATGAGCAGTTCTTC. As protein: CASSQGSSPLNEQFF.

This clonotype was seen ten or more times. The V and J genes are TRBV6-5 and TRBJ1-2; the D is unclear. V was pared by 8 bases and J by 2 bases, with 12 bases between. The length of the CDR3 is 13 residues. CDR1 and CDR2 (germline): MNHEY, SVGAGI. The CDR3 DNA reads as TGTGCCAGCGGGCGCCAGGTCAACTATGGCTACACCTTC. It yields the protein CASGRQVNYGYTF.

This clonotype appeared many times. V usage is TRBV4-1 and J usage is TRBJ1-1, with D hard to call. The CDR3 runs to 17 residues. Per germline, CDR1 MGHRA and CDR2 YSYEKL. The V end lost 0 bases, the J end lost 0 bases, and 14 bases lay between the germline ends. CDR3: CASSQDLWSYMNTEAFF. DNA for the CDR3: TGCGCCAGCAGCCAAGATCTGTGGAGTTATATGAACACTGAAGCTTTCTTT.